This TCR beta chain was recorded in a study of T-cell memory formation after mild COVID-19. As for the study in general: In these data, TCR clusters were largely donor specific.

Findings and limits, study-wide: Later expanders leaned CD4+, whereas clones that contracted between day 15 and 85 were balanced CD4/CD8.

The CDR3 length is 14 residues. The V end was cut by 1 base, the J end by 8 bases, with 12 bases between. Germline CDR1 SGHTA, CDR2 FQGNSA. In regard to this clonotype: Its antigen is unknown.

TCR alpha and TCR beta cDNA libraries with sample barcodes and UMIs came from 5'RACE using constant-segment primers. One entry per CDR3 protein results from TCRdb running MiXCR on the 5' RACE reads. The table lists 200,000 to 250,000 distinct CDR3 sequences, over 8.5% of them singletons. This chain uses TRBV7-2 with TRBJ1-3; no clear D. Sequenced material: PBMCs or a T cell subset sorted from them (not recorded which). The sequence derives from a man in his late teens or twenties who had mild COVID-19 (a few samples of this study predate the infection). Cell type and time point are not known. CDR3 bases: TGTGCCAGCAGCTTAGTTCGTCGGGAGGACACCATATATTTT. This sequence encodes CASSLVRREDTIYF.